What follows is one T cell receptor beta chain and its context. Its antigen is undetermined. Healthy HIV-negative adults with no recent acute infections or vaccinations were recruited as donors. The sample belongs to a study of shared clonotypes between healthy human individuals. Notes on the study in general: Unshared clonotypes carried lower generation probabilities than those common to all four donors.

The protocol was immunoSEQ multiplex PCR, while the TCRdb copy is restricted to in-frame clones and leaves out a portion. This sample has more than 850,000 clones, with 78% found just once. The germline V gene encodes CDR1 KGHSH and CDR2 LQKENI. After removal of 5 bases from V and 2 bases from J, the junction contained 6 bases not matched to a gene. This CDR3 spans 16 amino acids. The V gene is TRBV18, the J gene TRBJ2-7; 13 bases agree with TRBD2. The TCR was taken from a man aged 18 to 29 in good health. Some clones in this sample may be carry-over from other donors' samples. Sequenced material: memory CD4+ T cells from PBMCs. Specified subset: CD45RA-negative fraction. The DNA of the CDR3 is TGTGCCAGCTCAGAAGGACTAGCGGGAGCACCCTACGAGCAGTACTTC. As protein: CASSEGLAGAPYEQYF.